The text below deals with one T cell receptor beta chain. Libraries of TCR beta came from iRepertoire HTBI primers plus Arm-PCR of CDR3 regions. TCRdb analysed the multiplex PCR reads with MiXCR anew, one entry per CDR3 protein. This table holds roughly 400,000 distinct CDR3 sequences, 20% to 25% found once. These data are taken from a study of regulatory T cells in long-lasting Graves disease. At the level of the study: Those with persistent Graves' disease had received antithyroid drugs for over 5 years with positive TSH receptor antibodies.

Germline loops: CDR1 SQVTM, CDR2 ANQGSEA. Trimming removed 7 bases from V and 5 bases from J, with 20 bases in between. This CDR3 has 14 amino acids. Sample time point: persistent/refractory GD, antithyroid drugs over 5 years with positive TRAb. After RNA was extracted from PBMCs, the TCR library was made from it. This receptor was taken from a female donor with Graves disease. V gene TRBV29-1 combines with J gene TRBJ2-5; D gene uncertain. The material was peripheral blood mononuclear cells (PBMCs), obtained when the disease was refractory, from a patient treated with antithyroid drugs. As DNA, the CDR3 is TGCAGCGCCGAAGGCGAAAAGCTGGGGGAGACCCAGTACTTC. Translated, it gives CSAEGEKLGETQYF.